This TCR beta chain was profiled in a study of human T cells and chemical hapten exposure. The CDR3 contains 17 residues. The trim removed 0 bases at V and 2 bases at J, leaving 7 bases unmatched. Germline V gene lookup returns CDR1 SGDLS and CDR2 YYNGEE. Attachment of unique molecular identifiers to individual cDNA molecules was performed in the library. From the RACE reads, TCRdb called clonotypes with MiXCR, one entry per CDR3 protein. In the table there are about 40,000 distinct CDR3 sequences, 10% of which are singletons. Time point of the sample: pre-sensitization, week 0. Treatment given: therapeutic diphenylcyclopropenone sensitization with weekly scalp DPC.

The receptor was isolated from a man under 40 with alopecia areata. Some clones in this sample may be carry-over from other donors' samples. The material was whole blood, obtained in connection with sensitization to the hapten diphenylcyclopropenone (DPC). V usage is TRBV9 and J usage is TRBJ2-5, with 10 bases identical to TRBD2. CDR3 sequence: CASSVAGGLAVQETQYF. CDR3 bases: TGTGCCAGCAGCGTAGCTGGAGGACTAGCGGTACAAGAGACCCAGTACTTC.